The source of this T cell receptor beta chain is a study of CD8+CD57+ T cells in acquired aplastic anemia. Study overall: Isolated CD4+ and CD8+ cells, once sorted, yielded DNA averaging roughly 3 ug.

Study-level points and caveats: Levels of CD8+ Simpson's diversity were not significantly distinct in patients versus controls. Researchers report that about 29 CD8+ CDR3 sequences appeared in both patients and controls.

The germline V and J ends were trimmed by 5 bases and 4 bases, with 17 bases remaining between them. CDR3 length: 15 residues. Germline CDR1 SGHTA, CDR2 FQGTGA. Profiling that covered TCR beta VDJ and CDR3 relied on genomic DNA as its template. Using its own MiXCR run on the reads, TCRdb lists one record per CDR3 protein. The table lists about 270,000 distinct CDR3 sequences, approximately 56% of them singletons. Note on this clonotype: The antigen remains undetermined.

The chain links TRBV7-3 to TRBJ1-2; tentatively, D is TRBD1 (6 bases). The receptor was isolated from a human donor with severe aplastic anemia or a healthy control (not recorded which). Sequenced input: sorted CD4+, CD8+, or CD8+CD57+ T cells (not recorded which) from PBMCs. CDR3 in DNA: TGTGCCAGCAGCCCAACAGGGACCGCGACCTATGGCTACACCTTC. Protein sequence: CASSPTGTATYGYTF.